Below, one T cell receptor beta chain is given with its context. Germline V gene lookup returns CDR1 LNHNV and CDR2 YYDKDF (reference sequence). V was pared by 1 base and J by 5 bases, with 4 bases of the junction left unmatched. The CDR3 sequence is 16 residues long. The TCRbeta library was prepared with unique molecular identifiers. One entry per CDR3 protein, called by TCRdb with MiXCR from the PCR reads. The profile shows nearly 400,000 distinct CDR3 sequences, 20% of them singletons. The data originate from a study of T-cell reconstitution after alpha-beta-depleted transplantation in children. This chain uses TRBV15 with TRBJ2-1; 11 nucleotides agree with TRBD1. Sequencing was performed on PBMCs from the stem cell graft donor, taken from the stem cell graft. This sequence was found in a human donor who donated a stem cell graft to a child with acute myeloid leukemia. DNA of the CDR3: TGTGCCACCAGCAGAGGGACAGGGGGCGCGGACAATGAGCAGTTCTTC. Protein: CATSRGTGGADNEQFF.